Listed here are 22 T cell receptor beta chains from one sample, sequenced in a study of somatic mutations in cytotoxic T cells in rheumatoid arthritis. The method was immunoSEQ multiplex PCR; TCRdb's version includes in-frame clones alone and lacks a portion of them. Among 20,000 or so clones listed, almost 85% were seen once. Sequences were obtained from CD8+ T cells sorted from blood. The receptors were sampled from a woman aged 45 to 65 in good health.

For the CDR3, the DNA is TGTGCCAGCACCCCACTAGCGGGAGGGCCGTTCAATGAGCAGTTCTTC. This encodes CASTPLAGGPFNEQFF. The chain carries TRBV5-6 and TRBJ2-1; TRBD2 matches 13 bases. The CDR3 runs to 16 residues. Germline lookup yields CDR1 SGHDT and CDR2 YYEEEE. Trimming cost V 6 bases and J 6 bases; bases outside gene matches: 9.

In regard to this clone: Sequence at one end of the junction differs from germline and may be a read error. This chain joins TRBV28 and TRBJ2-5; 9 nucleotides align to TRBD1. In germline, CDR1 is MDHEN, CDR2 SYDVKM. This CDR3 comprises 13 residues. CDR3: CASSRDRVEAQYF. For the CDR3, the DNA is TGTGCCAGCAGCCGGGACAGGGTAGAGGCCCAGTACTTC.

This chain connects TRBV25-1 to TRBJ2-1, with 10 bases matching TRBD1. The CDR3 is 13 residues long. V lost 9 bases to trimming and J lost 6 bases; unmatched junction nucleotides: 5. From germline, CDR1 is MGHDK and CDR2 SYGVNS. CDR3 DNA sequence: TGTGCCAGTTCGGGACAGGGGTTCAATGAGCAGTTCTTC. Translating it yields CASSGQGFNEQFF.

The chain links TRBV27 to TRBJ2-1, with 10 bases lining up with TRBD2. CDR1 MNHEY and CDR2 SMNVEV come from the germline V gene (reference sequence). This CDR3 has 16 amino acids. V was pared by 0 bases and J by 2 bases, with 1 base of the junction left unmatched. The CDR3 DNA sequence: TGTGCCAGCAGTTTATCAGCGGGGGGGCCCTACAATGAGCAGTTCTTC. Translating gives CASSLSAGGPYNEQFF.

This chain joins TRBV2 and TRBJ1-2, with D possibly being TRBD1 (5 bases). V dropped 6 bases and J dropped 4 bases, with 18 bases sitting between them. The CDR3 is 15 amino acids. Germline V gene data show CDR1 as SNHLY and CDR2 as FYNNEI. The CDR3 spells CASSGGIGAGYGYTF. The CDR3 nucleotides are TGTGCCAGCAGCGGGGGAATAGGGGCAGGCTATGGCTACACCTTC.

The chain links TRBV7-8 to TRBJ1-5, with D maybe TRBD1 (5 bases). V lost 1 base and J 5 bases, leaving 9 bases between the germline ends. The CDR3 runs to 14 residues. Germline CDR1 is SGHVS and CDR2 is FQNEAQ. The CDR3 sequence is CASSLGGVDQPQHF. DNA of the CDR3: TGTGCCAGCAGCTTAGGGGGGGTTGATCAGCCCCAGCATTTT. Supplemented by reference TRBV7-8 and TRBJ1-5, the full variable domain reads GAGVSQSPRYKVAKRGQDVALRCDPISGHVSLFWYQQALGQGPEFLTYFQNEAQLDKSGLPSDRFFAERPEGSVSTLKIQRTQQEDSAVYLCASSLGGVDQPQHFGDGTRLSIL.

This chain uses TRBV18 with TRBJ1-2, with D tentatively TRBD1 (5 bases). V shed 5 bases and J shed 2 bases, with 9 bases lying between them. Germline lookup yields CDR1 KGHSH and CDR2 LQKENI. The CDR3 totals 13 residues. This CDR3 is CASSRRDNYGYTF. The CDR3 DNA is TGTGCCAGCTCAAGACGGGACAACTATGGCTACACCTTC.

This clone came up once. The chain joins TRBV6-5 to TRBJ2-3; TRBD1 aligns across 10 bases. Germline-derived CDR1 and CDR2 are MNHEY and SVGAGI. The CDR3 has 15 residues. Trimming removed 5 bases from V and 2 bases from J; junction bases left unmatched: 4. CDR3 in DNA: TGTGCCAGCAGTGGGACAGGGGCAATCACAGATACGCAGTATTTT. Its protein product is CASSGTGAITDTQYF.

Written as DNA, the CDR3 is TGTGCCAGCAGCCAAGGGACGGGAGAAGGAAACACCATATATTTT. Protein sequence: CASSQGTGEGNTIYF. V gene TRBV7-8 combines with J gene TRBJ1-3, with a possible D match to TRBD1 (5 bases). V lost 5 bases and J lost 4, with 15 bases in between. The germline V gene has CDR1 SGHVS and CDR2 FQNEAQ. The CDR3 sequence is 15 residues long.

Here the CDR3 reads CASSLGQGINYGYTF. Written as DNA, the CDR3 is TGTGCCAGCAGCTTAGGACAGGGGATCAACTATGGCTACACCTTC. The chain is built from TRBV13 and TRBJ1-2; 7 positions agree with TRBD1. The V gene end was trimmed by 0 bases and the J gene end by 2 bases; junction bases not matched to a gene: 3. Germline CDR1 PRHDT, CDR2 FYEKMQ (reference sequence). The CDR3 spans 15 residues.

V gene TRBV6-5 combines with J gene TRBJ2-7; TRBD2 agrees at 7 bases. This CDR3 region has 14 residues. The V segment lost 11 bases and the J segment 2 bases; nucleotides outside the gene matches: 12. Germline CDR1 and CDR2: MNHEY and SVGAGI. CDR3 protein: CALEGGTKTYEQYF. CDR3 bases: TGTGCCCTCGAGGGCGGGACTAAGACCTACGAGCAGTACTTC.

J is TRBJ2-3 and V is TRBV7-6; 12 positions match TRBD2. V was pared by 6 bases and J by 4 bases, with 5 bases of the junction left unmatched. From germline, CDR1 is SGHVS and CDR2 FNYEAQ. The CDR3 is 15 amino acids. DNA for the CDR3: TGTGCCAGCAGACAGACTAGCGGGAGCGCAGATACGCAGTATTTT. Translation: CASRQTSGSADTQYF.

The V call is TRBV30, the J call TRBJ2-5; perhaps TRBD1 as D (6 bases). V was shortened by 2 bases and J by 5 bases, with 15 bases between the two germline ends. This CDR3 has 14 amino acids. Germline V CDR1 and CDR2: GTSNPN, SVGIG (reference sequence). CDR3 DNA sequence: TGTGCCTGGAGTATTTTGGGACAACAGGAGACCCAGTACTTC. Translation: CAWSILGQQETQYF.

V gene TRBV4-2 combines with J gene TRBJ2-1; D not certain. Trimming left V 0 bases short and J 10 bases short, with 10 bases between. Germline V gene sequence: CDR1 LGHNA, CDR2 YNFKEQ. The CDR3 has 13 residues. The CDR3: CASSQDDNREQFF. CDR3 DNA sequence: TGTGCCAGCAGCCAAGACGATAACCGAGAGCAGTTCTTC.

This clone was detected only once. The V call is TRBV30, the J call TRBJ1-6; unclear D gene. Trimming left V 5 bases short and J 4 bases short, with 9 bases between. The CDR3 has 13 amino acids. Germline V lookup: CDR1 GTSNPN, CDR2 SVGIG (reference sequence). Here the CDR3 reads CAWGRQYNSPLHF. Here the CDR3 DNA reads TGTGCCTGGGGGCGGCAGTATAATTCACCCCTCCACTTT.

The chain joins TRBV7-6 to TRBJ1-5, with D uncertain. Germline V gene data show CDR1 as SGHVS and CDR2 as FNYEAQ. This CDR3 comprises 13 residues. V was pared by 7 bases and J by 7 bases, with 14 bases between. In DNA, the CDR3 is TGTGCCAGCACCGTCGGGGAAGGACAGCCCCAGCATTTT. It specifies CASTVGEGQPQHF.

V usage is TRBV28 and J usage is TRBJ2-1, with 8 bases matching TRBD1. CDR3 length equals 15 residues. Germline V gene sequence: CDR1 MDHEN, CDR2 SYDVKM. Trimming took 5 bases from V and 1 from J; bases not matched to a gene: 4. The CDR3 sequence: CASSPRTGSYNEQFF. The CDR3 DNA reads TGTGCCAGCAGTCCTAGGACAGGGTCCTACAATGAGCAGTTCTTC.

This clone was counted a single time. V is TRBV5-1 and J is TRBJ2-7, with D possibly TRBD1 on 6 matching bases. This CDR3 contains 16 residues. V lost 2 bases and J 2 bases, leaving 17 bases between the germline ends. Germline assignment: CDR1 SGHRS and CDR2 YFSETQ. DNA for the CDR3: TGCGCCAGCAGCTTCACCTGGGGGACACCGACCTACGAGCAGTACTTC. Residues: CASSFTWGTPTYEQYF.

The rearrangement uses TRBV2 and TRBJ2-5; 13 positions agree with TRBD2. The CDR3 runs 18 residues. The germline V gene has CDR1 SNHLY and CDR2 FYNNEI. V shed 7 bases, J shed 0 bases, and the junction held 11 bases outside the gene matches. This CDR3 is CASKEPGLAGPYQETQYF. The CDR3 nucleotides are TGTGCCAGCAAAGAACCGGGACTAGCGGGACCGTACCAAGAGACCCAGTACTTC.

This chain connects TRBV13 to TRBJ1-1, with D tentatively TRBD1 (6 bases). The germline V gene has CDR1 PRHDT and CDR2 FYEKMQ (reference sequence). V lost 7 bases and J 5 bases, leaving 8 bases between the germline ends. The CDR3 has 11 amino acids. Here the CDR3 DNA reads TGTGCCAGCAACAGGGAGACTGAAGCTTTCTTT. Translated, it gives CASNRETEAFF.

This chain joins TRBV4-1 and TRBJ2-1; D gene ambiguous. Germline CDR1 is MGHRA and CDR2 is YSYEKL. V was pared by 1 base and J by 7 bases, with 11 bases between. This CDR3 comprises 14 residues. CDR3 in amino acids: CASSQVGLLNEQFF. For the CDR3, the DNA is TGCGCCAGCAGCCAAGTGGGGTTATTGAATGAGCAGTTCTTC.

The chain carries TRBV2 and TRBJ2-7; D is ambiguous. Trimming took 2 bases from V and 0 from J, leaving 8 bases between them. Per the germline V gene, CDR1 is SNHLY and CDR2 is FYNNEI. The CDR3 consists of 14 residues. The CDR3 DNA reads TGTGCCAGCAGTGAATTCGAGAGCTCCTACGAGCAGTACTTC. This sequence encodes CASSEFESSYEQYF.